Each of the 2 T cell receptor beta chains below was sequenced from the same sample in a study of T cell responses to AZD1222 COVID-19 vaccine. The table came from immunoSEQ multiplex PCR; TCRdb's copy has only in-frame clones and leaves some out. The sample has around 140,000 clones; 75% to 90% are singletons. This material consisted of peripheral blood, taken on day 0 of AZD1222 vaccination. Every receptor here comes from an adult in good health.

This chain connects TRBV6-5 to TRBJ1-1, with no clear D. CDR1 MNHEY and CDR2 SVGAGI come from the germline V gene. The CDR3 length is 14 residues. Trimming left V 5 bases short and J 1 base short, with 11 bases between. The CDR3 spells CASSPDIGNTEAFF. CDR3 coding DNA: TGTGCCAGCAGTCCCGACATTGGGAACACTGAAGCTTTCTTT.

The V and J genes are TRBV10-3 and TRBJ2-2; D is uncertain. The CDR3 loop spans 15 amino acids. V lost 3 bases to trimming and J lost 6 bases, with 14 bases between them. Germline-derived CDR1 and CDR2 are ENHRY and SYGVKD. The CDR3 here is CAISEEVGPAGELFF. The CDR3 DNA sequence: TGTGCCATCAGTGAAGAGGTGGGCCCTGCCGGGGAGCTGTTTTTT.